A single sample is the source of the 21 T cell receptor beta chains below, sequenced in a study of blood T cell repertoires in COVID-19. TCRdb's table, derived via immunoSEQ multiplex PCR, lists solely in-frame clones and lacks some. The sample shows 40,000 or so clones, 90% of them seen only once. Material: peripheral blood. These receptors were taken from a man aged 50-60 years with active COVID-19.

CDR3 protein: CASSSGTPNNSPLHF. Written as DNA, the CDR3 is TGTGCCAGCAGTTCCGGGACACCAAATAATTCACCCCTCCACTTT. V and J are TRBV6-6 and TRBJ1-6; D perhaps matches TRBD1 (6 bases). Trimming shortened V by 4 bases and J by 5 bases, and 12 bases separated the two germline ends. The germline CDR1 and CDR2 sequences are MNHNY and SVGAGI (reference sequence). The CDR3 runs to 15 residues.

The chain uses TRBV30 and TRBJ1-2; tentative D call: TRBD1 (5 bases). The V end was cut by 5 bases, the J end by 0 bases, with 10 bases between. Germline V gene data show CDR1 as GTSNPN and CDR2 as SVGIG (reference sequence). The CDR3 spans 13 residues. In DNA, the CDR3 is TGTGCCTGGGCGACAGAAGCTAACTATGGCTACACCTTC. It translates to CAWATEANYGYTF.

This clone turned up a few times. The V gene is TRBV5-6, the J gene TRBJ1-2; tentative D call: TRBD1 (5 bases). V was clipped by 5 bases and J by 9 bases, with 14 bases between them. Germline CDR1 and CDR2: SGHDT and YYEEEE. CDR3 length equals 12 residues. Written as DNA, the CDR3 is TGTGCCAGCAGAGGGGCAGGGCCGAGCTACACCTTC. It specifies CASRGAGPSYTF.

The V gene is TRBV6-2 or TRBV6-3, the J gene TRBJ1-1; 8 bases line up with TRBD1. The germline gives CDR1 MNHEY, CDR2 SVGEGT. The ends lost 1 base at V and 0 bases at J; junction bases unmatched: 7. This CDR3 comprises 17 residues. The CDR3 here is CASSYWPRTGLNTEAFF. Written as DNA, the CDR3 is TGTGCCAGCAGTTACTGGCCCCGGACAGGGTTGAACACTGAAGCTTTCTTT.

This chain's CDR3 is CASSPLGGGNTEAFF. Written as DNA, the CDR3 is TGTGCCAGCTCACCGTTAGGAGGGGGCAACACTGAAGCTTTCTTT. The chain recombines TRBV18 with TRBJ1-1; 7 bases align to TRBD1. The CDR3 sequence is 15 residues long. Trimming removed 3 bases from V and 2 bases from J; junction bases left unmatched: 6. The germline CDR1 and CDR2 sequences are KGHSH and LQKENI.

The chain is built from TRBV11-2 and TRBJ2-1; TRBD1 matches 8 bases. Germline-derived CDR1 and CDR2 are SGHAT and FQNNGV. This CDR3 contains 15 residues. J lost 9 bases, V lost 5 bases, and 12 bases had no gene match. The CDR3 DNA is TGTGCCAGCAGCCCAGGGACAGGAACACTTTCTGAGCAGTTCTTC. The encoded protein is CASSPGTGTLSEQFF.

The chain couples TRBV19 to TRBJ2-5, with 10 bases matching TRBD1. The CDR3 covers 15 residues. The V and J ends lost 3 bases and 7 bases, in that order; junction bases with no gene match: 8. CDR1 is LNHDA, CDR2 SQIVND, per germline (reference sequence). DNA of the CDR3: TGTGCCAGTAGTATTTCGGGACAGGGGATTGCGACCCAGTACTTC. Residues: CASSISGQGIATQYF.

The genes are TRBV14 and TRBJ2-7; possibly TRBD2 for D (5 bases). Per the germline V gene, CDR1 is SGHDN and CDR2 is FVKESK. The CDR3 runs to 15 residues. Trimming removed 0 bases from V and 3 bases from J, with 12 bases in between. As DNA, the CDR3 is TGTGCCAGCAGCCAAGAGTCTAGCAAAATCTACGAGCAGTACTTC. The encoded protein is CASSQESSKIYEQYF.

The CDR3 nucleotides read TGTGCCTGGAGTCACGTGGACAGGGGGACCGCAGATACGCAGTATTTT. This codes for CAWSHVDRGTADTQYF. V usage is TRBV30 and J usage is TRBJ2-3; TRBD1 matches 10 bases. Germline trimming cut 2 bases from V and 4 bases from J; bases unmatched to any gene: 9. The germline V gene has CDR1 GTSNPN and CDR2 SVGIG (reference sequence). The CDR3 length is 16 residues. Full variable domain (outside the CDR3, taken from reference TRBV30 and TRBJ2-3): SQTIHQWPATLVQPVGSPLSLECTVEGTSNPNLYWYRQAAGRGLQLLFYSVGIGQISSEVPQNLSASRPQDRQFILSSKKLLLSDSGFYLCAWSHVDRGTADTQYFGPGTRLTVL.

This chain links TRBV6-4 with TRBJ2-3; no clear D. The CDR3 runs to 16 residues. V gave up 0 bases and J gave up 0 bases, with 10 bases separating them. CDR1 and CDR2 (germline): MRHNA, SNTAGT. The CDR3 DNA sequence: TGTGCCAGCAGTGACTCAGCAGGCGCTAGCACAGATACGCAGTATTTT. The encoded protein is CASSDSAGASTDTQYF.

CDR3 region: CASKRRFSGSDTQYF. CDR3 nucleotides: TGTGCCAGCAAACGGCGATTTTCGGGAAGTGATACGCAGTATTTT. V is TRBV7-2 and J is TRBJ2-3; possible D gene TRBD2, 5 bases. V shed 7 bases and J shed 6 bases, with 20 bases lying between them. CDR1 and CDR2 from the germline V gene are SGHTA and FQGNSA. The length of the CDR3 is 15 residues.

The CDR3 loop reads CASSPSGTEETQYF. For the CDR3, the DNA is TGCGCCAGCAGCCCATCCGGGACAGAAGAGACCCAGTACTTC. The J gene is TRBJ2-5, the V gene TRBV5-1; 7 nucleotides match TRBD1. CDR1 is SGHRS and CDR2 is YFSETQ in the germline V gene. The length of the CDR3 is 14 residues. Losses at the gene ends were 4 bases for V and 3 bases for J; bases not matched to a gene: 6. The entire variable domain, with the rest obtained from reference TRBV5-1 and TRBJ2-5, is as follows: KAGVTQTPRYLIKTRGQQVTLSCSPISGHRSVSWYQQTPGQGLQFLFEYFSETQRNKGNFPGRFSGRQFSNSRSEMNVSTLELGDSALYLCASSPSGTEETQYFGPGTRLLVL.

This chain links TRBV18 with TRBJ2-6, with 7 bases matching TRBD1. The germline gives CDR1 KGHSH, CDR2 LQKENI. The length of the CDR3 is 17 residues. V lost 3 bases and J lost 0; bases outside the gene matches: 5. The chain's CDR3 is CASSPGDSPSGANVLTF. In DNA, the CDR3 is TGTGCCAGCTCACCTGGGGACAGTCCCTCTGGGGCCAACGTCCTGACTTTC.

The V call is TRBV5-4, the J call TRBJ1-3; D is undetermined. Trimming left V 3 bases short and J 0 bases short, with 10 bases between. CDR1 is SGHNT and CDR2 is YYREEE in the germline V gene (reference sequence). CDR3 length: 15 amino acids. In DNA, the CDR3 is TGTGCCAGCAGCTATGGACTGAGCTCTGGAAACACCATATATTTT. It codes for CASSYGLSSGNTIYF.

This rearrangement joins TRBV7-9 to TRBJ2-1; D possibly corresponds to TRBD2 (6 bases). Looked up from germline, CDR1 is SEHNR and CDR2 is FQNEAQ (reference sequence). V lost 1 base to trimming and J lost 10 bases, with 11 bases between them. The CDR3 contains 13 residues. CDR3 DNA sequence: TGTGCCAGCAGCTTAGAAAGGGGAGGAGAGCAGTTCTTC. Amino acids: CASSLERGGEQFF.

The chain uses TRBV6-2 or TRBV6-3 and TRBJ1-4; TRBD1 matches at 9 bases. The germline V gene encodes CDR1 MNHEY and CDR2 SVGEGT. CDR3 length: 16 amino acids. Trimming at V came to 5 bases and at J to 5 bases, leaving 9 bases not matched to a gene. CDR3 sequence: CASSQPLGTGNEKLFF. The DNA of the CDR3 is TGTGCCAGCAGTCAACCGTTGGGGACAGGGAATGAAAAACTGTTTTTT.

V gene TRBV10-3 combines with J gene TRBJ2-5, with TRBD1 matching 12 bases. With 4 bases clipped from V and 4 bases from J, the junction kept 7 bases outside the gene matches. Looked up from germline, CDR1 is ENHRY and CDR2 is SYGVKD. This CDR3 spans 16 amino acids. This CDR3 is CAISASGTGGRETQYF. CDR3 coding DNA: TGTGCCATCAGTGCCTCCGGGACAGGGGGCAGAGAGACCCAGTACTTC.

This rearrangement joins TRBV19 to TRBJ2-7; TRBD1 is a possible D gene (6 bases). Per germline, CDR1 LNHDA and CDR2 SQIVND (reference sequence). The CDR3 consists of 13 residues. Trimming cost V 1 base and J 6 bases, with 10 bases left between them. The CDR3 nucleotides are TGTGCCAGTAGTATAGGCAGGGGTAGCGAGCAGTACTTC. It specifies CASSIGRGSEQYF.

The chain combines TRBV19 with TRBJ2-3, with 11 bases matching TRBD2. In germline, CDR1 is LNHDA, CDR2 SQIVND (reference sequence). This CDR3 is 18 amino acids long. J gave up 0 bases and V 2 bases, and 7 bases lay outside the gene matches. CDR3 in amino acids: CASSIMASGGTSTDTQYF. DNA of the CDR3: TGTGCCAGTAGTATAATGGCTAGCGGGGGGACCAGCACAGATACGCAGTATTTT. The full variable domain, its missing parts supplied by reference TRBV19 and TRBJ2-3, is DGGITQSPKYLFRKEGQNVTLSCEQNLNHDAMYWYRQDPGQGLRLIYYSQIVNDFQKGDIAEGYSVSREKKESFPLTVTSAQKNPTAFYLCASSIMASGGTSTDTQYFGPGTRLTVL.

The V and J genes are TRBV24-1 and TRBJ1-6; 10 bases map to TRBD1. This CDR3 has 13 amino acids. V lost 9 bases and J lost 8; bases outside the gene matches: 3. The germline V gene encodes CDR1 KGHDR and CDR2 SFDVKD. The CDR3 spells CATRGTGDSPLHF. For the CDR3, the DNA is TGTGCCACCCGAGGGACAGGGGATTCACCCCTCCACTTT.

The chain is built from TRBV9 and TRBJ2-7; 8 bases map to TRBD2. CDR1 is SGDLS and CDR2 is YYNGEE in the germline V gene. This CDR3 region has 15 residues. V shed 2 bases, J shed 2 bases, and the junction held 6 bases outside the gene matches. CDR3 DNA: TGTGCCAGCAGCGTGCGCGGGGGGCCTACCTACGAGCAGTACTTC. The encoded protein is CASSVRGGPTYEQYF.